Presented here are 2 T cell receptor beta chains from one specimen sequenced in a study of PD-L1 blockade in urothelial cancer. Assay: immunoSEQ multiplex PCR; the TCRdb copy retains only in-frame clones and omits some. The sample contains some 20,000 clones, 85% to 90% of which appear only once. The sequences come from PBMCs, collected around atezolizumab (anti-PD-L1) treatment. The receptor set was obtained from a man aged 50-60 years with urothelial cancer.

The V call is TRBV19, the J call TRBJ2-2; TRBD1 agrees at 7 bases. The CDR3 covers 15 residues. The germline V gene has CDR1 LNHDA and CDR2 SQIVND (reference sequence). Losses at the gene ends were 10 bases for V and 2 bases for J; bases not matched to a gene: 10. The CDR3 reads CATKLGTVNTGELFF. CDR3 coding DNA: TGTGCCACAAAGCTCGGGACAGTAAACACCGGGGAGCTGTTTTTT. Full variable domain (outside the CDR3, taken from reference TRBV19 and TRBJ2-2): DGGITQSPKYLFRKEGQNVTLSCEQNLNHDAMYWYRQDPGQGLRLIYYSQIVNDFQKGDIAEGYSVSREKKESFPLTVTSAQKNPTAFYLCATKLGTVNTGELFFGEGSRLTVL.

The rearrangement links TRBV7-9 to TRBJ1-1; the D is unclear. V was trimmed by 5 bases and J by 0 bases, leaving 19 bases between them. Germline loops: CDR1 SEHNR, CDR2 FQNEAQ (reference sequence). The CDR3 spans 17 residues. CDR3 amino acids: CASSPSISGSMNTEAFF. As DNA, the CDR3 is TGTGCCAGCAGCCCTTCAATAAGTGGCTCCATGAACACTGAAGCTTTCTTT. The full variable domain, rest sourced from reference TRBV7-9 and TRBJ1-1, is DTGVSQNPRHKITKRGQNVTFRCDPISEHNRLYWYRQTLGQGPEFLTYFQNEAQLEKSRLLSDRFSAERPKGSFSTLEIQRTEQGDSAMYLCASSPSISGSMNTEAFFGQGTRLTVV.